This T cell receptor (beta chain) stems from a study of blood T cell repertoires in COVID-19. Overall study context: Sites across the United States, Italy and Spain contributed samples from acute and convalescent COVID-19. PBMCs, B-cell-depleted T cells, or T cells provided the cDNA or gDNA that made up the material.

Germline CDR1 SGHVS, CDR2 FQNEAQ. V lost 2 bases and J 4 bases, leaving 17 bases between the germline ends. This CDR3 has 16 amino acids. Authors' methods: Estimates of nucleated cell counts were drawn from the amplification of reference gene primers. The assay was immunoSEQ multiplex PCR, and TCRdb's table has in-frame clones only and misses some. V, J and clone size derive from that table, while D and trimming were established from the DNA sequence. The profile shows about 80,000 clones, about 80% of them singletons. The rearrangement uses TRBV7-8 and TRBJ2-5; no clear D gene. The specimen was peripheral blood. The TCR was taken from a woman aged 40 to 49 with active or convalescent COVID-19. CDR3 bases: TGTGCCAGCAGCTTATTAATATCGGTTACTCTAGAGACCCAGTACTTC. It codes for CASSLLISVTLETQYF.